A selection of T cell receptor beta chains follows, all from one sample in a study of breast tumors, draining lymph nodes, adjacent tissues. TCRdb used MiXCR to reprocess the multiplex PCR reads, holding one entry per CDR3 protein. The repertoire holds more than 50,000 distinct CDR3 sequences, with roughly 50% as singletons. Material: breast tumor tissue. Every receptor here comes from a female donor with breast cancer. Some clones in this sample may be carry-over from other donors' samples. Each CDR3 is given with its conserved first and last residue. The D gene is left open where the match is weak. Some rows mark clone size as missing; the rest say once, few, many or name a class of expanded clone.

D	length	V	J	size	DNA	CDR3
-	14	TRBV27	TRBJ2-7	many	TGTGCCAGCATGGGGGGAGAGGGGGGCTACGAGCAGTACTTC	CASMGGEGGYEQYF
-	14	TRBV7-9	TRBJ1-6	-	TGTGCCAGCAGCGGGGCGACGATGAATTCACCCCTCCACTTT	CASSGATMNSPLHF
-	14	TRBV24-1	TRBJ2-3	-	TGTGCCACAGGCGGGCGGATTAGCACAGATACGCAGTATTTT	CATGGRISTDTQYF
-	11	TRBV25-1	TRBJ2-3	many	TGTGCCAGCAGTGAAGTAGATACGCAGTATTTT	CASSEVDTQYF
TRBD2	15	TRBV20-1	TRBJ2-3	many	TGCAGTGCTAGGGGGGCCAGCGGGGGCCCCGGAACGCAGTATTTT	CSARGASGGPGTQYF
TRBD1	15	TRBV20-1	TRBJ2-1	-	TGCAGTGACCAAGTGGGGACAGGGGGCAAGAATGAGCAGTTCTTC	CSDQVGTGGKNEQFF
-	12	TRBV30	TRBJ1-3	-	TGTGCCTGGACCCCTGGGGGGAACACCATATATTTT	CAWTPGGNTIYF
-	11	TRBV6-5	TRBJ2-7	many	TGTGCCAGCACCAGAGGTAGCGAGCAGTACTTC	CASTRGSEQYF
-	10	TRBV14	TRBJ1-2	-	TGTGCCAGCGGCGACTATGGCTACACCTTC	CASGDYGYTF
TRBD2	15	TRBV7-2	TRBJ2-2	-	TGTGCCAGCAGCCCGGCGGGACTAGTGGCCGGGGAGCTGTTTTTT	CASSPAGLVAGELFF
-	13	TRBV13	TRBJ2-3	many	TGTGCCAGCAGCCCCGGGGTGTTAGATACGCAGTATTTT	CASSPGVLDTQYF
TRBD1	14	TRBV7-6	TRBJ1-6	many	TGTGCCAGCAGCCCGGACAGGGGAGGTTCACCCCTCCACTTT	CASSPDRGGSPLHF
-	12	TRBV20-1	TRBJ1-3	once	TGCAGTGCTGCAGGGGATCGCGACCCCATATATTTT	CSAAGDRDPIYF
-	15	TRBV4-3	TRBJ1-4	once	TGCGCCAGTTCCGGAACGGGAACCTACAATGAAAAACTGTTTTTT	CASSGTGTYNEKLFF
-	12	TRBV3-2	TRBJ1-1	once	TGTGCCGCCAAGTCGTGGGACGCTGAAGCTTTCTTT	CAAKSWDAEAFF
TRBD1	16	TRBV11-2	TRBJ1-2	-	TGTGCCAGCAGCTTAGGGCCGGGACAGTCTATCTATGGCTACACCTTC	CASSLGPGQSIYGYTF
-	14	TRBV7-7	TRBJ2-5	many	TGTGCTAGCAGCTTAGTGGGGGTCCTGGAGACCCAGTACTTC	CASSLVGVLETQYF
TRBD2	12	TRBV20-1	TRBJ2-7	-	TGCAGTGCTACTAGCGGACACTACGAGCAGTACTTC	CSATSGHYEQYF
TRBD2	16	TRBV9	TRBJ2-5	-	TGTGCCAGCAACCCCCATGGGGCTAGCGGACAAGAGACCCAGTACTTC	CASNPHGASGQETQYF
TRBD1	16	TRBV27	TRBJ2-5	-	TGTGCCAGCAGTTCTCTGGGACAGGCCGGGGAAGAGACCCAGTACTTC	CASSSLGQAGEETQYF
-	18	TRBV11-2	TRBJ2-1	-	TGTGCCAGCAGCCCCAGCTTAGTAGGCCTCCCCTCCTACAATGAGCAGTTCTTC	CASSPSLVGLPSYNEQFF
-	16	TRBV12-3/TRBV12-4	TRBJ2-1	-	TGTGCCAGCGGACCCGCAGGGTACGAGGGAGTCAATGAGCAGTTCTTC	CASGPAGYEGVNEQFF
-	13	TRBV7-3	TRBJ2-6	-	TGTGCCAGCAGCTCAACAGGGGCCAACGTCCTGACTTTC	CASSSTGANVLTF
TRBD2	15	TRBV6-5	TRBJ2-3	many	TGTGCCAGCACGGGACTAGCGGGAGACTTAGATACGCAGTATTTT	CASTGLAGDLDTQYF
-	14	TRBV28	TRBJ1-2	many	TGTGCCAGCAGTTATCCACAGGGTTTGGGGGGCTACACCTTC	CASSYPQGLGGYTF
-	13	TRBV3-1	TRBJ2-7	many	TGTGCCAGCAGCCAAGCAGGGCCCTACGAGCAGTACTTC	CASSQAGPYEQYF
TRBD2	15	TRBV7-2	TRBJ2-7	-	TGTGCCAGCAGTTCCAGGACTAGCGGCCCCTACGAGCAGTACTTC	CASSSRTSGPYEQYF
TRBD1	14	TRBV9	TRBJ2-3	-	TGTGCCAGCAGCGTAGGACAGGGGGGAACTACGCAGTATTTT	CASSVGQGGTTQYF
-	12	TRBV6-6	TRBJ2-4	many	TGTGCCAGCAGTTACTCCTCGAACATTCAGTACTTC	CASSYSSNIQYF
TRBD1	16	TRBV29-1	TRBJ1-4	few	TGCAGCGTTGAGATATGGGACAGCCGATACAATGAAAAACTGTTTTTT	CSVEIWDSRYNEKLFF
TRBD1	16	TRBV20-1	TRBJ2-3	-	TGCAGTGCTAGGGCCCCCGGGACAGCAATAGACAATGAGCAGTATTTT	CSARAPGTAIDNEQYF
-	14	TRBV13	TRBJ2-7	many	TGTGCCAGCAGCTATGGACTGGACTCCTACGAGCAGTACTTC	CASSYGLDSYEQYF
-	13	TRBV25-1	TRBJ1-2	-	TGTGCCAGCAGTGAGTCAGGCAGGGGTGGCTACACCTTC	CASSESGRGGYTF
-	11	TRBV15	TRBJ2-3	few	TGTGCCACCAGCAGGGCGGATACGCAGTATTTT	CATSRADTQYF
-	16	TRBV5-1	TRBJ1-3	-	TGCGCCAGCAGCTTGGCCCCAGAGGGCTCTGGAAACACCATATATTTT	CASSLAPEGSGNTIYF
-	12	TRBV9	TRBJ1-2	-	TGTGCCAGCAGCGTAGGGGGGCACGAAAACACCTTC	CASSVGGHENTF
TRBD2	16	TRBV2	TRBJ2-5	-	TGTGCCAGCAGCCGACTAGCGGGGGGTGAGCAAGAGACCCAGTACTTC	CASSRLAGGEQETQYF
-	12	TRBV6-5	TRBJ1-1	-	TGTGCCAGCAGTTTGAAGGGCACTGAAGCTTTCTTT	CASSLKGTEAFF
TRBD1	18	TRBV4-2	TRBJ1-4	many	TGTGCCAGCAGCCAGGATGGACAGGGGGCGACAACTAATGAAAAACTGTTTTTT	CASSQDGQGATTNEKLFF
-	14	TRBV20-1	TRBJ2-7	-	TGCAGTGCTAGAGAAGCGGAAAATCCCCCCGAGCAGTACTTC	CSAREAENPPEQYF
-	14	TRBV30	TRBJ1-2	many	TGTGCCTGGAGTGTACCCCAGGCCTACTATGGCTACACCTTC	CAWSVPQAYYGYTF
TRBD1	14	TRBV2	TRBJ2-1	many	TGTGCCAGCAGTTTACAGGGGGCTGGGAATGAGCAGTTCTTC	CASSLQGAGNEQFF
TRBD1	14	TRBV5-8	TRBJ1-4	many	TGTGCCAGCAGCCGCGACAGGGGGCATGAAAAACTGTTTTTT	CASSRDRGHEKLFF
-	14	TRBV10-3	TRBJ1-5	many	TGTGCCATCAGTGAGTTGGGGGGCGATCAGCCCCAGCATTTT	CAISELGGDQPQHF
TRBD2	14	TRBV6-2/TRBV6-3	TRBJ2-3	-	TGTGCCAGCAGCCTAGCGGGAGCGGAAGATACGCAGTATTTT	CASSLAGAEDTQYF
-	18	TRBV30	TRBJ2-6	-	TGTGCCTGGAGTGTAACTCACGTAGGCGGGGCTGGGGCCAACGTCCTGACTTTC	CAWSVTHVGGAGANVLTF
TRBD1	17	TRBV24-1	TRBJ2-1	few	TGTGCCACCAGTGATTCGACCCAGGGGGCGTTCTACAATGAGCAGTTCTTC	CATSDSTQGAFYNEQFF
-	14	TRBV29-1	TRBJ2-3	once	TGCAGCGTGTCCACACCGGAGGGAGCCGATACGCAGTATTTT	CSVSTPEGADTQYF
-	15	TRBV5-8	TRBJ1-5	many	TGTGCCAGCAGCCGCGGGATTTATAGCAATCAGCCCCAGCATTTT	CASSRGIYSNQPQHF
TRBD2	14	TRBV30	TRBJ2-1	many	TGTGCCTGGAGTGTGTCCCTCGGGGGGGGCCATAGGATCTTC	CAWSVSLGGGHRIF
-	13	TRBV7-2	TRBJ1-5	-	TGTGCCAGCAGCTCCCAATTGGGACAGCCCCAGCATTTT	CASSSQLGQPQHF
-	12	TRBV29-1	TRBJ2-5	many	TGCAGCGTTGAGTTCGGCCCACTGACCCAGTACTTC	CSVEFGPLTQYF
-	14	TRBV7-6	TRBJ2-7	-	TGTGCCAGCAGCCAACTAGACCGCTCCTACGAGCAGTACTTC	CASSQLDRSYEQYF
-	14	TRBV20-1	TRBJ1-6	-	TGCAGTGCTAGAGATGGGACGTATAATTCACCCCTCCACTTT	CSARDGTYNSPLHF
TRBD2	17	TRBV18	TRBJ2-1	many	TGTGCCAGCTCACCACCGTCGGCGATTAGCGGGAGAGATGAGCAGTTCTTC	CASSPPSAISGRDEQFF